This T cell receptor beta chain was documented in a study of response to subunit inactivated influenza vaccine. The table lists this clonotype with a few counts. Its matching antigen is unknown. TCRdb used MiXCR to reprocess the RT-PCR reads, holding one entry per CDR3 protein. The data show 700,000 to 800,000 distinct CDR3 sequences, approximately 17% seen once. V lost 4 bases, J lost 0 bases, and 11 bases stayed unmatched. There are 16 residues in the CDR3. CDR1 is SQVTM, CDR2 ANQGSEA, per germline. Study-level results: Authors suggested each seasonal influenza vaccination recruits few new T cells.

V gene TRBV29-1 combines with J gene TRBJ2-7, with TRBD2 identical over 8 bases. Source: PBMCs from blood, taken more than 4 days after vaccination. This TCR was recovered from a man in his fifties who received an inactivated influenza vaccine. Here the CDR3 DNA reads TGCAGCGTTGCCAAGGGAGCGGGAGCCTACTCCTACGAGCAGTACTTC. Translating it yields CSVAKGAGAYSYEQYF.